The 11 T cell receptor beta chains below were found in one sample sequenced in a study. One entry per CDR3 protein, called by TCRdb with MiXCR from the RT-PCR reads. The repertoire holds fewer than 800,000 distinct CDR3 sequences, with approximately 15% as singletons. Sequenced: memory CD4+ T cells from blood. Receptor source: a female donor in good health, serving as a healthy control.

Here the CDR3 reads CASQDRTLEAFF. The CDR3 DNA is TGTGCCAGTCAAGACAGGACCCTTGAAGCTTTCTTT. This chain joins TRBV27 and TRBJ1-1; a possible D gene is TRBD1 (6 bases). The V end was cut by 9 bases, the J end by 7 bases, with 15 bases between. Per the germline V gene, CDR1 is MNHEY and CDR2 is SMNVEV (reference sequence). The CDR3 loop spans 12 amino acids.

This clonotype was observed at least ten times. V gene TRBV4-3 combines with J gene TRBJ2-2; D unresolved. CDR3 length: 13 amino acids. CDR1 is LGHNA, CDR2 YSLEER, per germline. V lost 4 bases and J lost 4, with 7 bases in between. The CDR3 coding sequence is TGCGCCAGCAGCCGATATGGCACCGGGGAGCTGTTTTTT. Translation gives CASSRYGTGELFF.

The chain has TRBV6-6 and TRBJ1-2; D not certain. The CDR3 covers 13 residues. Germline CDR1 reads MNHNY; CDR2 reads SVGAGI (reference sequence). Trimming pared 5 bases from V and 8 bases from J, leaving 15 bases between. In DNA form, the CDR3 reads TGTGCCAGCAGTCCTGACCCAGGTTTGGGCTACACCTTC. Amino acid sequence: CASSPDPGLGYTF.

This clonotype appeared a few times. The gene calls are TRBV7-2 and TRBJ1-2, with TRBD1 matching over 7 bases. The CDR3 sequence is 17 residues long. Unmatched junction bases numbered 11, after V lost 3 bases and J lost 1 base. The germline CDR1 and CDR2 sequences are SGHTA and FQGNSA. The CDR3 sequence is CASSFDRVFKGNYGYTF. Written as DNA, the CDR3 is TGTGCCAGCAGCTTCGACAGGGTCTTCAAGGGTAACTATGGCTACACCTTC.

This clonotype was counted between two and nine times. V gene TRBV4-3 combines with J gene TRBJ2-7, with D hard to call. The V and J ends lost 1 base and 0 bases respectively, with 10 bases between them. CDR1 and CDR2 from the germline V gene are LGHNA and YSLEER. The CDR3 is 15 residues long. CDR3 sequence (DNA): TGCGCCAGCAGCCAAGGGGCGACGCGCTCCTACGAGCAGTACTTC. Translated, it gives CASSQGATRSYEQYF.

In this sample, this clonotype turned up a few times. A much larger clone is a single base away; this may be a read error. The CDR3 protein is CASSYVGTEAFF. Written as DNA, the CDR3 is TGTGCCAGCAGTTACGTGGGGACTGAAGCTTTCTTT. V is TRBV6-5 and J is TRBJ1-1; no reliable D call. Germline CDR1 is MNHEY and CDR2 is SVGAGI. The CDR3 length is 12 residues. Trimming pared 2 bases from V and 5 bases from J, leaving 6 bases between.

The rearrangement joins TRBV20-1 to TRBJ1-5; maybe TRBD1 (6 bases). Per germline, CDR1 DFQATT and CDR2 SNEGSKA (reference sequence). Trimming pared 5 bases from V and 6 bases from J, leaving 17 bases between. The CDR3 length is 14 residues. The CDR3 sequence: CSAATGFDGQPQHF. The DNA for the CDR3 is TGCAGTGCTGCTACAGGGTTCGACGGTCAGCCCCAGCATTTT.

This clonotype was observed a few times. CDR3 in amino acids: CASSLEGTDFYEQYF. The CDR3 DNA reads TGTGCCAGCAGCTTAGAGGGGACAGATTTTTACGAGCAGTACTTC. The chain employs TRBV7-2 and TRBJ2-7; the match to TRBD1 covers 7 bases. Germline loops: CDR1 SGHTA, CDR2 FQGNSA. The CDR3 length is 15 residues. J was trimmed by 4 bases and V by 1 base; bases with no gene match: 7.

This clonotype was counted a few times. This rearrangement joins TRBV6-6 to TRBJ1-6, with no clear D. The V and J ends lost 5 bases and 9 bases respectively, with 11 bases between them. Germline lookup yields CDR1 MNHNY and CDR2 SVGAGI (reference sequence). CDR3 length equals 13 residues. Here the CDR3 reads CASSLEPSSPLHF. For the CDR3, the DNA is TGTGCCAGCAGTCTCGAACCGAGTTCACCCCTCCACTTT.

The chain employs TRBV7-3 and TRBJ1-2; the D gene is possibly TRBD1 (5 bases). Trimming pared 1 base from V and 6 bases from J, leaving 18 bases between. CDR1 and CDR2 (germline): SGHTA, FQGTGA. CDR3 length: 16 amino acids. CDR3 DNA: TGTGCCAGCAGCTTAAGCAGGTGGGGGGATAAGAATGGCTACACCTTC. Its protein is CASSLSRWGDKNGYTF. The whole variable domain, filled in from reference TRBV7-3 and TRBJ1-2, reads GAGVSQTPSNKVTEKGKYVELRCDPISGHTALYWYRQSLGQGPEFLIYFQGTGAADDSGLPNDRFFAVRPEGSVSTLKIQRTERGDSAVYLCASSLSRWGDKNGYTFGSGTRLTVV.

The chain uses TRBV29-1 and TRBJ1-4; D not certain. CDR3 length: 11 amino acids. V was cut by 1 base and J by 8 bases, with 5 bases left in between. CDR1 is SQVTM, CDR2 ANQGSEA, per germline. Here the CDR3 reads CSVEAIEKLFF. The CDR3, as DNA: TGCAGCGTTGAAGCGATCGAAAAACTGTTTTTT.